These T cell receptor beta chains were read from a single sample in a study of T cell repertoires in cytomegalovirus infection. These receptors' antigens are unknown. TCRdb itself ran the reads through MiXCR, one entry per CDR3 protein. Of around 99,000 distinct CDR3 sequences listed, around 30% are singletons. The specimen was CD8+ T cells from cultured PBMCs, collected from culture after CMV antigen stimulation. These receptors were taken from a human donor in good health (CMV status not recorded). Some clones in this sample may be carry-over from other donors' samples. Both conserved end residues are part of each CDR3. Fields, in order: CDR3 DNA, CDR3 protein, J gene, D gene, clone size, V gene. The D gene is left open where the match is weak. Rows may omit the clone size; those that give it use once, few, many or a size class.

TGTGCCAGCAGTTTACTTGGGGGGGGGGCGAATGGCTACACCTTC,CASSLLGGGANGYTF,TRBJ1-2,NA,few,TRBV27
TGTGCCAGCAGAGCACGGACAGAGCAAGAGACCCAGTACTTC,CASRARTEQETQYF,TRBJ2-5,NA,few,TRBV2
TGTGCCAGCCGAAGGCTAGCGAGCACAGATACGCAGTATTTT,CASRRLASTDTQYF,TRBJ2-3,NA,few,TRBV27
TGTGCCAGCAGCTTCGGACTAGCGGGGGGCAGAGAGCAGTTCTTC,CASSFGLAGGREQFF,TRBJ2-1,TRBD2,NA,TRBV5-4
TGTGCCAGCAGTTACTCGAAAGATCTTAACTATGGCTACACCTTC,CASSYSKDLNYGYTF,TRBJ1-2,NA,few,TRBV6-6
TGTGCCACCAGCAGAGATCTCGGAGATACGCAGTATTTT,CATSRDLGDTQYF,TRBJ2-3,NA,NA,TRBV15
TGTGCCAGCAGTTCCGACAGGGAAAATAGAAACACTGAAGCTTTCTTT,CASSSDRENRNTEAFF,TRBJ1-1,TRBD1,NA,TRBV12-3/TRBV12-4
TGTGCCAGCAGCTCTGGACAGGTGAACACTGAAGCTTTCTTT,CASSSGQVNTEAFF,TRBJ1-1,TRBD1,few,TRBV5-6
TGCGCCAGCAGCTTGTGGGGGTTAGATCAGCCCCAGCATTTT,CASSLWGLDQPQHF,TRBJ1-5,NA,NA,TRBV5-1
TGTGCCAGCAGCTTAGGGCTAGCCCATGAGCAGTTCTTC,CASSLGLAHEQFF,TRBJ2-1,NA,many,TRBV7-2
TGTGCCAGCAGCTGGGGGACTAGCGGGGGCCTGAGCTCCTACAATGAGCAGTTCTTC,CASSWGTSGGLSSYNEQFF,TRBJ2-1,TRBD2,few,TRBV11-2
TGTGCCAGCAGCATGGACAGTGACGAGCAGTACTTC,CASSMDSDEQYF,TRBJ2-7,NA,NA,TRBV7-8
TGTGCCAGCCCGGGGATTAATGAGCAGTTCTTC,CASPGINEQFF,TRBJ2-1,NA,few,TRBV2
TGTGCCAGCAGTCCGAGAAGGACTAGCGTAGAGACCCAGTACTTC,CASSPRRTSVETQYF,TRBJ2-5,TRBD2,many,TRBV27
TGTGCCAGCAGCCGCGGTGGGAGCACTGAAGCTTTCTTT,CASSRGGSTEAFF,TRBJ1-1,NA,few,TRBV9
TGTGCCAGCAGTCCCCATTGGGTTACAACTAATGAAAAACTGTTTTTT,CASSPHWVTTNEKLFF,TRBJ1-4,NA,few,TRBV27
TGTGCCATCAGTGCAGGCTTGAGCAGCTCCTACAATGAGCAGTTCTTC,CAISAGLSSSYNEQFF,TRBJ2-1,NA,few,TRBV10-3
TGTGCCAGCAGTTTAGGGGCAGGGGGACTTAGCAATCAGCCCCAGCATTTT,CASSLGAGGLSNQPQHF,TRBJ1-5,TRBD1,few,TRBV12-3/TRBV12-4
TGTGCCAGCAGATCGACTAGCGGGGGGGCAGATACGCAGTATTTT,CASRSTSGGADTQYF,TRBJ2-3,TRBD2,NA,TRBV11-2
TGCAGCGTTGAATGGACAGCCACCTACAATGAGCAGTTCTTC,CSVEWTATYNEQFF,TRBJ2-1,NA,NA,TRBV29-1
TGTGCCAGCAGTGAATGGACAGTAATGAACACTGAAGCTTTCTTT,CASSEWTVMNTEAFF,TRBJ1-1,NA,few,TRBV6-1
TGTGCCAGCAGCTTAAGGTTGGAGACAGATACGCAGTATTTT,CASSLRLETDTQYF,TRBJ2-3,NA,NA,TRBV11-3
TGTGCCAGCAGCATGAATGGCTACACCTTC,CASSMNGYTF,TRBJ1-2,NA,NA,TRBV4-2
TGCAGTGCTAGGGGGGCCGACGAGCAGTTCTTC,CSARGADEQFF,TRBJ2-1,NA,NA,TRBV20-1
TGTGCCAGCAGCCCCACCGGGACAGCTAACACTGAAGCTTTCTTT,CASSPTGTANTEAFF,TRBJ1-1,TRBD1,NA,TRBV7-9
TGTGCCAGCAGCCACAACGTATGGGGGGGCTACGAGCAGTACTTC,CASSHNVWGGYEQYF,TRBJ2-7,TRBD2,NA,TRBV3-1
TGTGCCAGCAGTTACGACAGGGCCAACAATGAGCAGTTCTTC,CASSYDRANNEQFF,TRBJ2-1,TRBD1,NA,TRBV3-1
TGTGCCAGCAGCTTAAGAGGGGGAACCGGGGAGCTGTTTTTT,CASSLRGGTGELFF,TRBJ2-2,NA,NA,TRBV7-2
TGCAGCGTTGTTGTGGACAACAATCAGCCCCAGCATTTT,CSVVVDNNQPQHF,TRBJ1-5,NA,few,TRBV29-1
TGTGCCAGCAGCGCACGTGGGGGGGGTTATAATTCACCCCTCCACTTT,CASSARGGGYNSPLHF,TRBJ1-6,NA,many,TRBV7-2
TGTGCCAGCAATACTTATATGGATGAGGACAGCTCCTACGAGCAGTACTTC,CASNTYMDEDSSYEQYF,TRBJ2-7,NA,few,TRBV28
TGTGCCAGCCTGTCGCCGAGTCGAGACTCTGGAAACACCATATATTTT,CASLSPSRDSGNTIYF,TRBJ1-3,NA,NA,TRBV12-3/TRBV12-4
TGTGCCAGCAGTTACACACGGACAGATTCTCTCAGCAATCAGCCCCAGCATTTT,CASSYTRTDSLSNQPQHF,TRBJ1-5,NA,NA,TRBV6-2/TRBV6-3
TGTGCCAGCAGTGACTATGAAGCTTTCTTT,CASSDYEAFF,TRBJ1-1,NA,few,TRBV28
TGTGCCAGCAGCACCGGGGGGGTACTGTCGTATGGCTACACCTTC,CASSTGGVLSYGYTF,TRBJ1-2,NA,NA,TRBV13
TGTGCCAGCAGCTCTCAAGGGGTCTTGGACTATGGCTACACCTTC,CASSSQGVLDYGYTF,TRBJ1-2,NA,NA,TRBV7-9
TGTGCCATCAGTGAGGGAGAGACCCAGTACTTC,CAISEGETQYF,TRBJ2-5,NA,few,TRBV10-3
TGTGCCAGCAGCTTGAACCCTGGACAGGGGAGAATCTATGGCTACACCTTC,CASSLNPGQGRIYGYTF,TRBJ1-2,TRBD1,few,TRBV11-2
TGTGCCAGCAGCTTAGAGAACACTGAAGCTTTCTTT,CASSLENTEAFF,TRBJ1-1,NA,many,TRBV7-9
TGTGCCAGCAGTGACTATTCCCTACAGGGTTATGAGCAGTTCTTC,CASSDYSLQGYEQFF,TRBJ2-1,NA,NA,TRBV6-6
TGCAGTGCTAGAGACGCAGCGGCTTGGCAGTTCTTC,CSARDAAAWQFF,TRBJ2-1,NA,few,TRBV20-1
TGTGCCAGTAGTATAAATTGGTTGGCGGGGGTCGCCTACAATGAGCAGTTCTTC,CASSINWLAGVAYNEQFF,TRBJ2-1,TRBD2,few,TRBV19
TGTGCCAGCAGCACTAGGACTAGCGGGGCCCAAGAGACCCAGTACTTC,CASSTRTSGAQETQYF,TRBJ2-5,TRBD2,NA,TRBV7-9
TGTGCCAGCAGCGCGGACGGAACCTACGAGCAGTACTTC,CASSADGTYEQYF,TRBJ2-7,NA,many,TRBV7-2
TGCGCCAGCAGCCTCCGGGACAGTGAAGCTTTCTTT,CASSLRDSEAFF,TRBJ1-1,TRBD1,few,TRBV4-1
TGTGCCAGCCACCACGGGGTGTTACAGTATTTT,CASHHGVLQYF,TRBJ2-3,NA,NA,TRBV27
TGTGCCAGTAGTGCGTATAAGGGGGCAACTGAAGCTTTCTTT,CASSAYKGATEAFF,TRBJ1-1,TRBD1,NA,TRBV19
TGTGCCAGCAGCATGTTAGGGGATGGAAACACCATATATTTT,CASSMLGDGNTIYF,TRBJ1-3,NA,many,TRBV7-2
TGCGCCAGCCGCCCTCGGTTCAACACTGAAGCTTTCTTT,CASRPRFNTEAFF,TRBJ1-1,NA,NA,TRBV5-1
TGCAGCGTTGAAGATTCGGGACTCCGGTTCGGGGAGACCCAGTACTTC,CSVEDSGLRFGETQYF,TRBJ2-5,NA,NA,TRBV29-1
TGTGCCAGCAGTTTAGCTCAATCGGGCCGCGAGCAGTTCTTC,CASSLAQSGREQFF,TRBJ2-1,NA,NA,TRBV28
TGCGCCAGCAGCCAAGATGACTCTAGCTCTGGAAACACCATATATTTT,CASSQDDSSSGNTIYF,TRBJ1-3,NA,NA,TRBV4-1
TGTGCCAGCAAAAACCCAATTCCCTCTAACTATGGCTACACCTTC,CASKNPIPSNYGYTF,TRBJ1-2,NA,NA,TRBV2
TGTGCCAGCAGCTTATCGGCGTCCTTGGGTGGCACTGAAGCTTTCTTT,CASSLSASLGGTEAFF,TRBJ1-1,NA,few,TRBV7-3